Listed here are 15 T cell receptor beta chains from one sample, sequenced in a study of control samples from healthy donors and cancer patients. TCRdb's table, derived via immunoSEQ multiplex PCR, lists solely in-frame clones and lacks some. This table holds 150,000 or so clones, just under 95% found once. The sample comprised PBMCs. Receptors originate from a man aged 55-75 years with colorectal cancer.

The chain uses TRBV7-9 and TRBJ1-1; D unresolved. The CDR3 sequence is 13 residues long. Per germline, CDR1 SEHNR and CDR2 FQNEAQ (reference sequence). V was pared by 1 base and J by 6 bases, with 9 bases between. The CDR3 coding sequence is TGTGCCAGCAGCTTAGAGAGACAAGCTGAAGCTTTCTTT. This codes for CASSLERQAEAFF.

V is TRBV11-2 and J is TRBJ1-3; 8 nucleotides agree with TRBD1. The CDR3 is made up of 19 amino acids. J lost 1 base, V lost 6 bases, and 17 bases had no gene match. The germline CDR1 and CDR2 sequences are SGHAT and FQNNGV. The CDR3: CASRPGQGPLSPSGNTIYF. The CDR3 DNA sequence: TGTGCCAGCAGGCCTGGACAGGGTCCCCTGTCGCCTTCTGGAAACACCATATATTTT.

Turning to this clone: Additional DNA sequences in this sample encode the identical CDR3. The chain has TRBV20-1 and TRBJ2-1; tentative D call: TRBD2 (5 bases). The CDR3 extends over 11 amino acids. V was pared by 3 bases and J by 6 bases, with 6 bases between. Germline V CDR1 and CDR2: DFQATT, SNEGSKA (reference sequence). The CDR3 here is CSARGSNEQFF. CDR3 nucleotides: TGCAGTGCTAGGGGGAGCAATGAGCAGTTCTTC.

V usage is TRBV28 and J usage is TRBJ2-7; D unresolved. Germline CDR1 is MDHEN and CDR2 is SYDVKM. This CDR3 spans 12 amino acids. The germline V and J ends were trimmed by 1 base and 6 bases, with 7 bases remaining between them. The CDR3 DNA follows: TGTGCCAGCAGTTTATTTTTCGGCGAGCAGTACTTC. Translation: CASSLFFGEQYF. The full variable domain, with the rest looked up from reference TRBV28 and TRBJ2-7, is DVKVTQSSRYLVKRTGEKVFLECVQDMDHENMFWYRQDPGLGLRLIYFSYDVKMKEKGDIPEGYSVSREKKERFSLILESASTNQTSMYLCASSLFFGEQYFGPGTRLTVT.

The rearrangement uses TRBV6-1 and TRBJ2-7; 11 nucleotides match TRBD2. Germline V gene data show CDR1 as MNHNS and CDR2 as SASEGT. This CDR3 is 17 amino acids long. Germline trimming cut 4 bases from V and 0 bases from J; bases unmatched to any gene: 8. This CDR3 is CASSVTLTSGGSYEQYF. As DNA, the CDR3 is TGTGCCAGCAGTGTAACCCTCACTAGCGGGGGCTCCTACGAGCAGTACTTC.

The chain combines TRBV6-6 with TRBJ2-5, with D maybe TRBD1 (6 bases). Germline lookup yields CDR1 MNHNY and CDR2 SVGAGI (reference sequence). V shed 6 bases and J shed 5 bases, with 16 bases lying between them. This CDR3 is built from 14 residues. CDR3 bases: TGTGCCAGCAGGGAAGTACAGGGTCGGGAGACCCAGTACTTC. Residues: CASREVQGRETQYF.

V gene TRBV3-1 (or the pseudogene TRBV3-2) combines with J gene TRBJ2-5, with TRBD2 identical over 11 bases. This CDR3 contains 14 residues. The ends lost 4 bases at V and 3 bases at J; junction bases unmatched: 1. CDR1 and CDR2 (germline): LGHDT, YNNKEL (reference sequence). The CDR3 here is CASSLTSGEETQYF. In nucleotides, the CDR3 is TGTGCCAGCAGCCTGACTAGCGGGGAAGAGACCCAGTACTTC.

V gene TRBV2 combines with J gene TRBJ2-7; 8 bases are a match to TRBD1. This CDR3 comprises 15 residues. The V gene's germline CDR1 is SNHLY and CDR2 FYNNEI. After removal of 3 bases from V and 6 bases from J, the junction contained 10 bases not matched to a gene. CDR3 nucleotides: TGTGCCAGCAGTGACCGGCCCGGACAGGGTAGCGAGCAGTACTTC. Residues: CASSDRPGQGSEQYF.

The chain uses TRBV3-1 (or the pseudogene TRBV3-2) and TRBJ2-2, with 9 bases aligning to TRBD1. CDR1 is LGHDT and CDR2 is YNNKEL in the germline V gene (reference sequence). V was clipped by 7 bases and J by 6 bases; unmatched bases: 12. CDR3 size: 16 residues. CDR3 nucleotide sequence: TGTGCCAGCACCCTATCCGGGACAGGGCCCCCCGGGGAGCTGTTTTTT. It is translated as CASTLSGTGPPGELFF.

This chain links TRBV7-8 with TRBJ1-3, with no clear D. The CDR3 runs to 16 residues. In germline, CDR1 is SGHVS, CDR2 FQNEAQ. Trimming pared 4 bases from V and 0 bases from J, leaving 13 bases between. The CDR3 DNA follows: TGTGCCAGCAGCTCACGGACGGCCATCTCTGGAAACACCATATATTTT. As protein: CASSSRTAISGNTIYF.

The chain uses TRBV5-4 and TRBJ2-7; 16 positions match TRBD2. The germline V gene has CDR1 SGHNT and CDR2 YYREEE (reference sequence). This CDR3 region has 19 residues. J was trimmed by 2 bases and V by 1 base; bases with no gene match: 9. CDR3 nucleotide sequence: TGTGCCAGCAGCTTGATTCCGGGACTAGCGGGGGGGCCCGCCTACGAGCAGTACTTC. Translation: CASSLIPGLAGGPAYEQYF.

The chain is built from TRBV19 and TRBJ2-7; no firm D call. With 0 bases removed from V and 5 bases from J, the gap between germline ends came to 11 bases. Germline lookup yields CDR1 LNHDA and CDR2 SQIVND (reference sequence). The CDR3 spans 14 residues. CDR3 sequence (DNA): TGTGCCAGTAGTATAGAGGGCAAGGGCCACGAGCAGTACTTC. Its translation is CASSIEGKGHEQYF.

This chain joins TRBV5-1 and TRBJ2-2, with 9 positions matching TRBD1. The germline gives CDR1 SGHRS, CDR2 YFSETQ. There are 16 residues in the CDR3. After removal of 2 bases from V and 6 bases from J, the junction contained 8 bases not matched to a gene. CDR3 sequence: CASSLTGTGFAGELFF. CDR3 in DNA: TGCGCCAGCAGCTTAACCGGGACAGGGTTCGCCGGGGAGCTGTTTTTT.

The V and J genes are TRBV19 and TRBJ2-1; D might be TRBD2 (5 bases). Germline CDR1 and CDR2: LNHDA and SQIVND (reference sequence). The CDR3 is made up of 14 amino acids. V was pared by 5 bases and J by 2 bases, with 10 bases between. The CDR3 sequence is CASSPAGTYNEQFF. Written as DNA, the CDR3 is TGTGCCAGTAGTCCAGCCGGGACCTACAATGAGCAGTTCTTC.

The genes are TRBV5-4 and TRBJ2-7; TRBD1 or TRBD2 may be the D gene (6 bases each). Germline lookup yields CDR1 SGHNT and CDR2 YYREEE (reference sequence). The CDR3 loop spans 14 amino acids. Trimming pared 3 bases from V and 6 bases from J, leaving 16 bases between. CDR3 nucleotides: TGTGCCAGCAGCTACGCGTGGGGGGCGTTCGAGCAGTACTTC. Protein product: CASSYAWGAFEQYF.